This T cell receptor beta chain was retrieved from a study of cytomegalovirus exposure and HLA in healthy donors. General study results and limits: In an earlier analysis, most TCR beta V segments were productive about 87% or about 30% of the time. A later analysis found most CMV-associated TCR beta chains apparently HLA-restricted.

The PCR made use of 60 Vbeta and 13 Jbeta primers. Profiled with immunoSEQ multiplex PCR; TCRdb holds only in-frame clones, not every one. The table records approximately 77,000 clones, around 78% of them present only once. Germline values: CDR1 LNHDA, CDR2 SQIVND (reference sequence). V dropped 3 bases and J dropped 2 bases, with 11 bases sitting between them. The CDR3 extends over 14 amino acids. Points on this clone: Its specificity is not known.

This chain uses TRBV19 with TRBJ2-7, with D possibly TRBD1 on 6 matching bases. Sequenced: PBMCs. The clonotype comes from a man between 35 and 55 years old in good health and CMV-seronegative. CDR3 region: CASSITGLTYEQYF. In DNA, the CDR3 is TGTGCCAGTAGTATCACAGGGTTAACCTACGAGCAGTACTTC.